The clone carrying this TCR beta chain showed up many times. This sample was included in a study of T cells in Graves' hyperthyroidism and ophthalmopathy. Template material for amplifying TCR beta CDR3 regions consisted of RNA transcripts. Primed by the HTBI set, a first-round RT-PCR was run on the TCR CDR3. TCRdb itself ran the multiplex PCR reads through MiXCR, one entry per CDR3 protein. Here the sample spans 600,000 to 750,000 distinct CDR3 sequences, around a sixth being singletons. Trimming pared 7 bases from V and 2 bases from J, leaving 6 bases between. This CDR3 comprises 11 residues. Germline V gene sequence: CDR1 SNHLY, CDR2 FYNNEI.

This clonotype originated in a man between 45 and 60 years old with Graves' hyperthyroidism. The specimen sequenced was blood. This rearrangement joins TRBV2 to TRBJ2-7; a possible D gene is TRBD2 (5 bases). CDR3 protein: CASTEAYEQYF. CDR3 nucleotides: TGTGCCAGCACGGAGGCCTACGAGCAGTACTTC. Filled out from reference TRBV2 and TRBJ2-7, the complete variable domain reads EPEVTQTPSHQVTQMGQEVILRCVPISNHLYFYWYRQILGQKVEFLVSFYNNEISEKSEIFDDQFSVERPDGSNFTLKIRSTKLEDSAMYFCASTEAYEQYFGPGTRLTVT.